The sequence of this T cell receptor (beta chain) was determined in a study of T cells in Graves' hyperthyroidism and ophthalmopathy. Amplification yielded TCR beta CDR3 regions, with RNA transcripts as the source. The HTBI set primed first-round TCR CDR3 RT-PCR. TCRdb called the multiplex PCR reads again in MiXCR, with one record for every CDR3 protein. The profile shows over 500,000 distinct CDR3 sequences, about 14% of them singletons. CDR1 and CDR2 (germline): MDHEN, SYDVKM. This CDR3 has 18 amino acids. V was pared by 6 bases and J by 4 bases, with 25 bases between. This clonotype has only one observation.

The sequenced material came from blood. The receptor was isolated from a woman aged 40 to 50 with Graves' hyperthyroidism. This chain joins TRBV28 and TRBJ2-1; TRBD2 might be the D (6 bases). The CDR3 region has the DNA TGTGCCAGCAGCCCACCTGCGGGGAACTCCCCTCGATACAATGAGCAGTTCTTC. Translated, it gives CASSPPAGNSPRYNEQFF.